Presented here are 16 T cell receptor beta chains from one specimen sequenced in a study of T cell repertoires in aging, cancer and after chemotherapy (dated by TCRdb to the late 2010s). Instead of sorted cells or RNA, genomic DNA extracted from peripheral blood served as the source for amplifying TCR beta rearrangements. The instrument was an Illumina MiSeq. Multiplex touch-down PCR with a mixed TRB-A/B primer pool was used to amplify rearranged TRB sequences covering the V, D and J segments. TCRdb reran the public reads through fastp at Q25 and MiXCR, keeping productive beta chains. Under each unique CDR3 protein, matching rows form one entry showing the most common genes and DNA. The sample table records under 3,000 distinct CDR3 sequences; about 24% of these occur just once. Roughly 7.3% of the sample belongs to the ten largest clones. The sequencing sample was made of blood. These receptors were obtained from a human donor with a solid tumor.

This clonotype was recorded a few times. V is TRBV5-1 and J is TRBJ1-1; no definite D call. There are 13 residues in the CDR3. Deletions cut 2 bases from V and 1 base from J, with 6 bases between. The germline V gene encodes CDR1 SGHRS and CDR2 YFSETQ. CDR3 in amino acids: CASSLQRNTEAFF. DNA of the CDR3: TGCGCCAGCAGCTTACAGAGGAACACTGAAGCTTTCTTT.

This clonotype was counted a few times. This rearrangement joins TRBV6-5 to TRBJ2-7; TRBD2 matches at 13 bases. V gave up 2 bases and J gave up 1 base; unmatched junction bases: 5. CDR3 length equals 17 residues. Per germline, CDR1 MNHEY and CDR2 SVGAGI. The CDR3 coding sequence is TGTGCCAGCAGTTACGCCCCGGGACTAGCGGGGTCCTACGAGCAGTACTTC. Amino acid sequence: CASSYAPGLAGSYEQYF.

This clonotype was counted only a few times. This sequence joins TRBV5-5 and TRBJ1-5; D is unresolved. Per germline, CDR1 SGHKS and CDR2 YYEKEE (reference sequence). The V end was cut by 2 bases, the J end by 6 bases, with 9 bases between. The CDR3 extends over 13 amino acids. CDR3 sequence: CASSFQRGQPQHF. In DNA, the CDR3 is TGTGCCAGCAGCTTTCAGAGAGGTCAGCCCCAGCATTTT.

The rearrangement links TRBV28 to TRBJ2-7, with D perhaps being TRBD1 or TRBD2 (6 bases each). CDR3 length: 13 residues. The germline V gene encodes CDR1 MDHEN and CDR2 SYDVKM. Trimming removed 8 bases at V and 6 bases at J, with 17 bases between. CDR3 amino acids: CASSPVGGREQYF. The CDR3 DNA follows: TGTGCCAGCTCACCTGTGGGGGGCCGCGAGCAGTACTTC.

This clonotype was picked up a small number of times. Relative to the germline gene, one junction end is altered; a read error may explain this. V is TRBV28 and J is TRBJ2-1; 7 nucleotides match TRBD2. The CDR3 runs 11 residues. Per the germline V gene, CDR1 is MDHEN and CDR2 is SYDVKM. CDR3 nucleotide sequence: TGTGCCAGCAGTTTTCTGGGACTATTACACTTC. Its protein is CASSFLGLLHF.

The V call is TRBV27, the J call TRBJ1-4; unclear D gene. The CDR3 runs to 14 residues. V shed 2 bases and J shed 4 bases, with 8 bases lying between them. Germline V gene lookup returns CDR1 MNHEY and CDR2 SMNVEV (reference sequence). CDR3 nucleotides: TGTGCCAGCAGTTTAGCAGGAGATAATGAAAAACTGTTTTTT. Protein: CASSLAGDNEKLFF.

This clonotype turned up a few times. The V call is TRBV20-1, the J call TRBJ1-1; 7 bases align to TRBD1. Germline values: CDR1 DFQATT, CDR2 SNEGSKA (reference sequence). Trimming took 2 bases from V and 5 from J; bases not matched to a gene: 8. This CDR3 has 14 amino acids. The DNA for the CDR3 is TGCAGTGCTAGAATGACAGGGCGAGTAACTGAAGCTTTCTTT. Encoded protein: CSARMTGRVTEAFF.

This clonotype was counted a few times. The chain uses TRBV5-1 and TRBJ2-2; D call uncertain. V was clipped by 0 bases and J by 4 bases, with 10 bases between them. CDR1 and CDR2 from the germline V gene are SGHRS and YFSETQ. The CDR3 has 15 amino acids. CDR3 in amino acids: CASSLGVARTGELFF. The CDR3 DNA follows: TGCGCCAGCAGCTTGGGAGTAGCACGCACCGGGGAGCTGTTTTTT.

The rearrangement joins TRBV27 to TRBJ2-1; 12 positions match TRBD2. Germline lookup yields CDR1 MNHEY and CDR2 SMNVEV (reference sequence). The CDR3 is 17 residues long. The J segment lost 9 bases and the V segment lost 7 bases, leaving 16 bases of the junction unmatched. CDR3 nucleotide sequence: TGTGCCAGCACCGTTGAGACTAGCGGGAGTTCCCTCGGTGAGCAGTTCTTC. Protein product: CASTVETSGSSLGEQFF.

In regard to this clonotype: Mismatch with germline at one junction end may stem from a read error. This sequence joins TRBV27 and TRBJ1-5; unclear D gene. This CDR3 contains 17 residues. Germline V CDR1 and CDR2: MNHEY, SMNVEV (reference sequence). CDR3 sequence reads: CASNLRMPAVLNQPQHF. Written as DNA, the CDR3 is TGTGCCAGCAATTTAAGAATGCCGGCGGTCCTAAATCAGCCCCAGCATTTT.

This clonotype was seen more than once but under ten times. The CDR3, as DNA: TGTGCCAGCAGAGAGGGGGCAACTAATGAAAAACTGTTTTTT. Amino acids: CASREGATNEKLFF. This chain uses TRBV7-2 with TRBJ1-4, with D possibly TRBD1 on 6 matching bases. CDR1 SGHTA and CDR2 FQGNSA come from the germline V gene. The CDR3 contains 14 residues. V shed 6 bases and J shed 0 bases, with 8 bases lying between them.

This clonotype was seen a few times. This chain links TRBV6-2 or TRBV6-3 with TRBJ1-2; D not resolved. There are 12 residues in the CDR3. V lost 10 bases to trimming and J lost 5 bases, with 14 bases between them. Germline CDR1 and CDR2: MNHEY and SVGEGT. The CDR3 loop is CAILSWGYGYTF. CDR3 DNA sequence: TGTGCCATCCTGAGTTGGGGTTATGGCTACACCTTC.

This clonotype was detected once. A read error is possible here, since a much larger clone lies one base away. The chain has TRBV29-1 and TRBJ1-1, with a weak D call TRBD1 (5 bases). CDR3 size: 11 residues. Germline V gene sequence: CDR1 SQVTM, CDR2 ANQGSEA. The V gene lost 7 bases and the J gene lost 7 bases, with 13 bases spanning the gap. The CDR3 bases are TGCAGCGCCGTCGGGGGATATGAAGCTTTCTTT. It specifies CSAVGGYEAFF. Full variable domain (remainder filled in from reference TRBV29-1 and TRBJ1-1): SAVISQKPSRDICQRGTSLTIQCQVDSQVTMMFWYRQQPGQSLTLIATANQGSEATYESGFVIDKFPISRPNLTFSTLTVSNMSPEDSSIYLCSAVGGYEAFFGQGTRLTVV.

This clonotype has only a few counts. The rearrangement links TRBV6-2 or TRBV6-3 to TRBJ1-1, with D hard to call. CDR1 is MNHEY, CDR2 SVGEGT, per germline. Trimming pared 5 bases from V and 3 bases from J, leaving 7 bases between. The length of the CDR3 is 12 residues. DNA of the CDR3: TGTGCCAGCAGTCAATTATACACTGAAGCTTTCTTT. Translated, it gives CASSQLYTEAFF.

The CDR3 nucleotides read TGCGCCAGCAGCTTGGGGGCGAGGGGACAAGAGACCCAGTACTTC. Protein: CASSLGARGQETQYF. The chain recombines TRBV5-1 with TRBJ2-5; D possibly matches TRBD1 or TRBD2 (5 bases each). Germline V CDR1 and CDR2: SGHRS, YFSETQ. Trimming cost V 0 bases and J 2 bases, with 11 bases left between them. The CDR3 loop spans 15 amino acids.

This clonotype was detected only a few times. This rearrangement joins TRBV6-1 to TRBJ1-2, with D perhaps TRBD1 (5 bases). The CDR3 extends over 16 amino acids. The germline CDR1 and CDR2 sequences are MNHNS and SASEGT. The V end lost 3 bases, the J end lost 4 bases, and 18 bases lay between the germline ends. The CDR3 is CASSDLGVGTPYGYTF. In nucleotides, the CDR3 is TGTGCCAGCAGTGACTTGGGGGTCGGAACGCCCTATGGCTACACCTTC.